Listed below are T cell receptor beta chains from one sample, sequenced in a study of technical replicates of blood from several donors. Some clones are missing from TCRdb's copy, which holds only in-frame ones; the method was immunoSEQ multiplex PCR. Among tens of thousands of clones listed, 91% were seen once. Sequences were obtained from T cells isolated from PBMCs. These receptors were obtained from a human donor in good health. Each CDR3 is given with its conserved first and last residue. The order of the fields is D gene, V gene, clone size, J gene, CDR3 DNA, CDR3 protein. A D gene is named only where the DNA matches it firmly. Rows may omit the clone size; those that give it use once, few, many or a size class.

d_call: TRBD1
v_call: TRBV19
clone_size: few
j_call: TRBJ1-5
cdr3_nt: TGTGCCAGTAGTATATCTGGAGGGGGCGAACGCAATCAGCCCCAGCATTTT
cdr3_aa: CASSISGGGERNQPQHF

d_call: NA
v_call: TRBV19
clone_size: NA
j_call: TRBJ1-2
cdr3_nt: TGTGCCAGTTATAACATACCCGGGTGGGGCTACACCTTC
cdr3_aa: CASYNIPGWGYTF

d_call: TRBD1
v_call: TRBV25-1
clone_size: once
j_call: TRBJ1-5
cdr3_nt: TGTGCCAGCAGTGGTGTTTCAGGGGGCGCGATTAACAATCAGCCCCAGCATTTT
cdr3_aa: CASSGVSGGAINNQPQHF

d_call: TRBD2
v_call: TRBV9
clone_size: once
j_call: TRBJ2-2
cdr3_nt: TGTGCCAGCAGCCTACTAGCGGGAGGGCCGCTAGCAGTCGGGGAGCTGTTTTTT
cdr3_aa: CASSLLAGGPLAVGELFF

d_call: TRBD1
v_call: TRBV27
clone_size: NA
j_call: TRBJ2-7
cdr3_nt: TGTGCCAGCAGCCCCCCTAGACAGGGGGCCTACGAGCAGTACTTC
cdr3_aa: CASSPPRQGAYEQYF

d_call: NA
v_call: TRBV9
clone_size: NA
j_call: TRBJ1-2
cdr3_nt: TGTGCCAGCAGCGTTTCCACAGGGACAAACTATGGCTACACCTTC
cdr3_aa: CASSVSTGTNYGYTF

d_call: NA
v_call: TRBV5-5
clone_size: NA
j_call: TRBJ1-2
cdr3_nt: TGTGCCAGCGCACAATCGGGGGCTAACTATGGCTACACCTTC
cdr3_aa: CASAQSGANYGYTF

d_call: TRBD2
v_call: TRBV5-4
clone_size: NA
j_call: TRBJ2-1
cdr3_nt: TGTGCCAGCAGTCAGGGACTAGCGGGAGCATATTATGAGCAGTTCTTC
cdr3_aa: CASSQGLAGAYYEQFF

d_call: TRBD1
v_call: TRBV28
clone_size: NA
j_call: TRBJ1-1
cdr3_nt: TGTGCCAACCAAGGAGGGGGCGTTGCTTTCTTT
cdr3_aa: CANQGGGVAFF

d_call: NA
v_call: TRBV6-5
clone_size: NA
j_call: TRBJ2-1
cdr3_nt: TGTGCCAGCAGTTACAGGAGCTCCTACAATGAGCAGTTCTTC
cdr3_aa: CASSYRSSYNEQFF

d_call: TRBD2
v_call: TRBV9
clone_size: NA
j_call: TRBJ2-1
cdr3_nt: TGTGCCAGCAGCGTCGTAGCGGGGAACAATGAGCAGTTCTTC
cdr3_aa: CASSVVAGNNEQFF

d_call: NA
v_call: TRBV27
clone_size: NA
j_call: TRBJ2-7
cdr3_nt: TGTGCCAGCAGTTTATCCAGGGAAGGCGAGCAGTACTTC
cdr3_aa: CASSLSREGEQYF

d_call: TRBD1
v_call: TRBV4-3
clone_size: NA
j_call: TRBJ2-6
cdr3_nt: TGCGCCAGCAGCCAAGATACAGGGGTGCTCTCTGGGGCCAACGTCCTGACTTTC
cdr3_aa: CASSQDTGVLSGANVLTF

d_call: NA
v_call: TRBV28
clone_size: NA
j_call: TRBJ1-2
cdr3_nt: TGTGCCAGCAGTTTATTAGATGTAACTAACTATGGCTACACCTTC
cdr3_aa: CASSLLDVTNYGYTF

d_call: TRBD2
v_call: TRBV5-1
clone_size: NA
j_call: TRBJ2-3
cdr3_nt: TGCGCCAGCTGGACTAGCGGGAGGGCCACAGATACGCAGTATTTT
cdr3_aa: CASWTSGRATDTQYF

d_call: NA
v_call: TRBV28
clone_size: NA
j_call: TRBJ2-7
cdr3_nt: TGTGCCAGCAAAACACGTCGGGGACAACCTTTATCCTACGAGCAGTACTTC
cdr3_aa: CASKTRRGQPLSYEQYF

d_call: NA
v_call: TRBV9
clone_size: NA
j_call: TRBJ2-7
cdr3_nt: TGTGCCAGCAGCCCAGGGATGTTGGGCTACGAGCAGTACTTC
cdr3_aa: CASSPGMLGYEQYF

d_call: TRBD1
v_call: TRBV27
clone_size: NA
j_call: TRBJ1-2
cdr3_nt: TGTGCCAGCTGGGAGCCGGGACAGGGTCCAAAAGGCTACACCTTC
cdr3_aa: CASWEPGQGPKGYTF

d_call: NA
v_call: TRBV29-1
clone_size: NA
j_call: TRBJ1-2
cdr3_nt: TGCAGCGTTGATCCGACAGGACCAGATGGCTACACCTTC
cdr3_aa: CSVDPTGPDGYTF

d_call: TRBD1
v_call: TRBV5-1
clone_size: NA
j_call: TRBJ2-7
cdr3_nt: TGCGCCAGCAGCTTGGTTGGACAGGGGTACGAGCAGTACTTC
cdr3_aa: CASSLVGQGYEQYF

d_call: TRBD1
v_call: TRBV11-3
clone_size: once
j_call: TRBJ2-1
cdr3_nt: TGTGCCAGCAGCTACAGGGGACAGGGCTACAATGAGCAGTTCTTC
cdr3_aa: CASSYRGQGYNEQFF

d_call: TRBD2
v_call: TRBV7-2
clone_size: NA
j_call: TRBJ2-5
cdr3_nt: TGTGCCAGCAGCTTAGGGCTAGCGGGAGGGGAAGAGACCCAGTACTTC
cdr3_aa: CASSLGLAGGEETQYF

d_call: TRBD1
v_call: TRBV7-2
clone_size: NA
j_call: TRBJ1-2
cdr3_nt: TGTGCCAGCAGCTTACCTACAGGGGACCACTATGGCTACACCTTC
cdr3_aa: CASSLPTGDHYGYTF

d_call: NA
v_call: TRBV6-1
clone_size: NA
j_call: TRBJ2-2
cdr3_nt: TGTGCCAGCAGTGAGGCAGGGGACCACACCGGGGAGCTGTTTTTT
cdr3_aa: CASSEAGDHTGELFF

d_call: NA
v_call: TRBV18
clone_size: NA
j_call: TRBJ2-2
cdr3_nt: TGTGCCAGCTCCCCAATAAACACCGGGGAGCTGTTTTTT
cdr3_aa: CASSPINTGELFF

d_call: NA
v_call: TRBV6-5
clone_size: few
j_call: TRBJ1-4
cdr3_nt: TGTGCCAGCAGTTATGGCTCTAATGAAAAACTGTTTTTT
cdr3_aa: CASSYGSNEKLFF

d_call: NA
v_call: TRBV11-2
clone_size: once
j_call: TRBJ2-1
cdr3_nt: TGTGCCAGCAGCTTAGGTGCCCGAGGTGAGCAGTTCTTC
cdr3_aa: CASSLGARGEQFF

d_call: TRBD2
v_call: TRBV4-1
clone_size: NA
j_call: TRBJ2-1
cdr3_nt: TGCGCCAGCAGCCAAGTCCCTAGCGGGGCTAACAATGAGCAGTTCTTC
cdr3_aa: CASSQVPSGANNEQFF

d_call: TRBD2
v_call: TRBV9
clone_size: NA
j_call: TRBJ2-2
cdr3_nt: TGTGCCAGCAGCGTGGACTTTATAGCGGGGGCGAACACCGGGGAGCTGTTTTTT
cdr3_aa: CASSVDFIAGANTGELFF

d_call: NA
v_call: TRBV4-1
clone_size: once
j_call: TRBJ2-3
cdr3_nt: TGCGCCAGCAGCCAAGAGTCCCCTTCCGCAGATACGCAGTATTTT
cdr3_aa: CASSQESPSADTQYF

d_call: NA
v_call: TRBV6-5
clone_size: NA
j_call: TRBJ2-5
cdr3_nt: TGTGCCAGCACCGTGGCAGAGCGAGGGACCCAGTACTTC
cdr3_aa: CASTVAERGTQYF

d_call: TRBD2
v_call: TRBV5-1
clone_size: NA
j_call: TRBJ2-2
cdr3_nt: TGCGCCAGCAGCTCCGACTCGGCGGTAGCGGGGACCGGGGAGCTGTTTTTT
cdr3_aa: CASSSDSAVAGTGELFF

d_call: NA
v_call: TRBV9
clone_size: NA
j_call: TRBJ2-7
cdr3_nt: TGTGCCAGCAGCGTGGGTGGAGCGGCCCTCTACGAGCAGTACTTC
cdr3_aa: CASSVGGAALYEQYF

d_call: TRBD2
v_call: TRBV6-1
clone_size: NA
j_call: TRBJ2-1
cdr3_nt: TGTGCCTGTAGCGGGAGAGTCTACAATGAGCAGTTCTTC
cdr3_aa: CACSGRVYNEQFF

d_call: TRBD2
v_call: TRBV12-5
clone_size: once
j_call: TRBJ2-1
cdr3_nt: TGTGCTAGTGGTTTGTTCGGGAGGAAGCAGTTCTTC
cdr3_aa: CASGLFGRKQFF

d_call: NA
v_call: TRBV6-5
clone_size: NA
j_call: TRBJ1-5
cdr3_nt: TGTGCCAGCAGGACAGGAGAGAGCAATCAGCCCCAGCATTTT
cdr3_aa: CASRTGESNQPQHF

d_call: NA
v_call: TRBV11-2
clone_size: NA
j_call: TRBJ2-7
cdr3_nt: TGTGCCAGCAGCCCCGGACACTACGAGCAGTACTTC
cdr3_aa: CASSPGHYEQYF

d_call: NA
v_call: TRBV2
clone_size: NA
j_call: TRBJ1-5
cdr3_nt: TGTGCCAGCAGTGATCTAATGAATCAGCCCCAGCATTTT
cdr3_aa: CASSDLMNQPQHF

d_call: TRBD1
v_call: TRBV11-2
clone_size: NA
j_call: TRBJ2-3
cdr3_nt: TGTGCCAGCAGCACGACAGGGGTAAGGACAGATACGCAGTATTTT
cdr3_aa: CASSTTGVRTDTQYF

d_call: NA
v_call: TRBV6-6
clone_size: NA
j_call: TRBJ1-1
cdr3_nt: TGTGCCAGCAGTTTTCAGGGAATGAACACTGAAGCTTTCTTT
cdr3_aa: CASSFQGMNTEAFF

d_call: NA
v_call: TRBV9
clone_size: NA
j_call: TRBJ1-1
cdr3_nt: TGTGCCAGCAGCCCCGGGGACATGAACACTGAAGCTTTCTTT
cdr3_aa: CASSPGDMNTEAFF

d_call: TRBD1
v_call: TRBV27
clone_size: NA
j_call: TRBJ1-1
cdr3_nt: TGTGCCAGCAGTCCAGGGACAGGGGTGGGTGAAGCTTTCTTT
cdr3_aa: CASSPGTGVGEAFF

d_call: TRBD2
v_call: TRBV13
clone_size: NA
j_call: TRBJ2-7
cdr3_nt: TGTGCCAGCGCACGGGAGGAGGACGAGCAGTACTTC
cdr3_aa: CASAREEDEQYF

d_call: NA
v_call: TRBV10-3
clone_size: NA
j_call: TRBJ2-7
cdr3_nt: TGTGCCATCAGTGAGACATCCTACGAGCAGTACTTC
cdr3_aa: CAISETSYEQYF

d_call: NA
v_call: TRBV6-6
clone_size: NA
j_call: TRBJ2-1
cdr3_nt: TGTGCCAGCAGAGAGGGAGGGGGTAATGAGCAGTTCTTC
cdr3_aa: CASREGGGNEQFF

d_call: NA
v_call: TRBV28
clone_size: NA
j_call: TRBJ2-6
cdr3_nt: TGTGCCAGCGACAGCCTTCCTTCTGGGGCCAACGTCCTGACTTTC
cdr3_aa: CASDSLPSGANVLTF

d_call: TRBD1
v_call: TRBV19
clone_size: NA
j_call: TRBJ2-1
cdr3_nt: TGTGCCAGCAACTGGGGACAGGCCTCCTACAATGAGCAGTTCTTC
cdr3_aa: CASNWGQASYNEQFF

d_call: TRBD1
v_call: TRBV5-1
clone_size: NA
j_call: TRBJ1-1
cdr3_nt: TGCGCCAGCAGCCGCTTAGGGGGCGGAAGGACTGAAGCTTTCTTT
cdr3_aa: CASSRLGGGRTEAFF

d_call: NA
v_call: TRBV5-1
clone_size: NA
j_call: TRBJ2-2
cdr3_nt: TGCGCCAGCAGCTTGGCTGGCGGGACGTACACCGGGGAGCTGTTTTTT
cdr3_aa: CASSLAGGTYTGELFF

d_call: TRBD1
v_call: TRBV9
clone_size: NA
j_call: TRBJ2-5
cdr3_nt: TGTGCCAGCAGCCCTAGGGACAGGGAGGTTGAGACCCAGTACTTC
cdr3_aa: CASSPRDREVETQYF

d_call: TRBD1
v_call: TRBV9
clone_size: NA
j_call: TRBJ1-5
cdr3_nt: TGTGCCAGCAGCGTACCCAGGGGGAAAAGCAATCAGCCCCAGCATTTT
cdr3_aa: CASSVPRGKSNQPQHF

d_call: TRBD2
v_call: TRBV4-2
clone_size: NA
j_call: TRBJ2-5
cdr3_nt: TGTGCCAGCAGCCATGGACTAGCGGGAGGGATCCAAGAGACCCAGTACTTC
cdr3_aa: CASSHGLAGGIQETQYF

d_call: NA
v_call: TRBV6-1
clone_size: NA
j_call: TRBJ2-5
cdr3_nt: TGTGCCAGCAAGCTGAGTGAGGGGACCCAGTACTTC
cdr3_aa: CASKLSEGTQYF

d_call: NA
v_call: TRBV18
clone_size: NA
j_call: TRBJ1-5
cdr3_nt: TGTGCCAGCTCACCAATCTTTCCTCAGCCCCAGCATTTT
cdr3_aa: CASSPIFPQPQHF

d_call: NA
v_call: TRBV6-1
clone_size: NA
j_call: TRBJ2-3
cdr3_nt: TGTGCCAGCAGTGGAGTTGTACAGGGTGGTTCAGATACGCAGTATTTT
cdr3_aa: CASSGVVQGGSDTQYF

d_call: NA
v_call: TRBV2
clone_size: NA
j_call: TRBJ2-2
cdr3_nt: TGTGCCAGCAGTTTAGGGGCGAACACCGGGGAGCTGTTTTTT
cdr3_aa: CASSLGANTGELFF

d_call: TRBD2
v_call: TRBV27
clone_size: NA
j_call: TRBJ2-1
cdr3_nt: TGTGCCAGCAGTCAAACTACTTCGAGGACTAGCGGGAGAAAGAGCTCCTACAATGAGCAGTTCTTC
cdr3_aa: CASSQTTSRTSGRKSSYNEQFF

d_call: TRBD2
v_call: TRBV19
clone_size: NA
j_call: TRBJ2-3
cdr3_nt: TGTGCCAGTAGTATTCTGGGCCTAGCGGGAGGGCGATCCACAGATACGCAGTATTTT
cdr3_aa: CASSILGLAGGRSTDTQYF